The 27 T cell receptor beta chains below all came from one sample that was sequenced in a study of cytomegalovirus exposure and HLA in healthy donors (dated by TCRdb to 2016 to 2017). Libraries were built with the immunoSEQ multiplex PCR assay. For the multiplex PCR, a mixture combining 60 forward primers for TCR Vbeta segments and 13 reverse primers for TCR Jbeta segments was used. The source is immuneACCESS, and TCRdb retained only in-frame sequences with V and J called. Part of the clones is not carried over; for the studies checked, unresolved V genes explain less than half of this, and the remainder is unexplained. This sample comprises 150,000 to 200,000 clones, around four fifths of them detected only once. Less than 10% of the sample belongs to the ten largest clones. Source material: PBMCs. The receptors were sampled from a man between 18 and 35 years old in good health and CMV-seropositive.

This clone was found once. This chain uses TRBV4-2 with TRBJ1-5; D gene ambiguous. Trimming took off 2 bases at V and 0 bases at J, with 5 bases between the two ends. The CDR3 sequence is 14 residues long. Germline V gene lookup returns CDR1 LGHNA and CDR2 YNFKEQ. CDR3 region: CASSQSYSNQPQHF. The CDR3 region has the DNA TGTGCCAGCAGCCAAAGCTATAGCAATCAGCCCCAGCATTTT.

Concerning this clone itself: As the CDR3 is not closed by the conserved phenylalanine or tryptophan, this likely results from a read error. The chain carries TRBV5-1 and TRBJ1-6; D is perhaps TRBD1 (6 bases). The CDR3 extends over 13 amino acids. V was pared by 4 bases and J by 10 bases, with 12 bases between. The germline gives CDR1 SGHRS, CDR2 YFSETQ. The DNA of the CDR3 is TGCGCCAGCAGCGTTACAGGGAGCTCACCCCTCCACCTT. Amino acids: CASSVTGSSPLHL.

The chain is built from TRBV5-8 and TRBJ1-2; 8 bases are shared with TRBD1. The junction had 6 bases not matched to a gene; V was cut back by 4 bases and J by 1 base. This CDR3 comprises 15 residues. CDR1 is SGHTS, CDR2 YDEGEE, per germline. The CDR3 protein is CASSQGTGLNYGYTF. The CDR3 bases are TGTGCCAGCAGCCAAGGGACAGGACTTAACTATGGCTACACCTTC.

This chain uses TRBV7-9 with TRBJ2-7, with TRBD1 as a possible D gene (5 bases). Germline V gene lookup returns CDR1 SEHNR and CDR2 FQNEAQ (reference sequence). CDR3 length equals 15 residues. The V and J ends lost 8 bases and 2 bases respectively, with 19 bases between them. The CDR3 bases are TGTGCCAGCGGTTCCGCCGGAGACAGCACCTACGAGCAGTACTTC. Its translation: CASGSAGDSTYEQYF.

The gene calls are TRBV5-1 and TRBJ1-1, with D perhaps matching TRBD1 (5 bases). Germline V lookup: CDR1 SGHRS, CDR2 YFSETQ. The CDR3 covers 13 residues. The V gene lost 4 bases and the J gene lost 1 base, with 8 bases spanning the gap. CDR3 coding DNA: TGCGCCAGCAGCATAGGACAGAACACTGAAGCTTTCTTT. As protein: CASSIGQNTEAFF.

This chain links TRBV6-1 with TRBJ2-7, with 10 bases matching TRBD1. V gave up 4 bases and J gave up 4 bases; unmatched junction bases: 4. Germline CDR1 and CDR2: MNHNS and SASEGT. This CDR3 is 14 amino acids long. Here the CDR3 reads CASSGGQGWYEQYF. The DNA for the CDR3 is TGTGCCAGCAGTGGGGGACAGGGGTGGTACGAGCAGTACTTC.

V usage is TRBV4-3 and J usage is TRBJ2-7; TRBD1 matches 9 bases. Germline CDR1 and CDR2: LGHNA and YSLEER. This CDR3 region has 19 residues. The J segment lost 3 bases and the V segment lost 0 bases, leaving 15 bases of the junction unmatched. Here the CDR3 reads CASSQDLPRDRDFFYEQYF. CDR3 sequence (DNA): TGCGCCAGCAGCCAAGATCTACCTAGGGACAGGGATTTTTTCTACGAGCAGTACTTC.

J is TRBJ1-1 and V is TRBV28; 9 bases are a match to TRBD1. Unmatched junction bases numbered 0, after V lost 5 bases and J lost 11 bases. CDR3 length: 10 amino acids. Germline values: CDR1 MDHEN, CDR2 SYDVKM. In nucleotides, the CDR3 is TGTGCCAGCAGTGACAGGGGGGCTTTCTTT. It translates to CASSDRGAFF.

V gene TRBV7-9 combines with J gene TRBJ1-2, with 9 bases aligning to TRBD1. CDR3 length: 15 amino acids. The J segment lost 8 bases and the V segment lost 5 bases, leaving 12 bases of the junction unmatched. The germline CDR1 and CDR2 sequences are SEHNR and FQNEAQ (reference sequence). The CDR3 reads CASSRIQGADTGYTF. In DNA form, the CDR3 reads TGTGCCAGCAGCCGAATACAGGGGGCGGATACGGGCTACACCTTC.

This clone was counted a single time. The chain recombines TRBV5-6 with TRBJ2-3, with TRBD2 as a possible D gene (6 bases). From germline, CDR1 is SGHDT and CDR2 YYEEEE. The CDR3 has 16 amino acids. The V end lost 3 bases, the J end lost 1 base, and 15 bases lay between the germline ends. CDR3 protein: CASSSTTWGGTDTQYF. The CDR3 bases are TGTGCCAGCAGCTCAACTACGTGGGGGGGCACAGATACGCAGTATTTT.

The V call is TRBV7-9, the J call TRBJ2-1; TRBD2 matches 9 bases. The germline CDR1 and CDR2 sequences are SEHNR and FQNEAQ (reference sequence). The CDR3 has 13 amino acids. V lost 9 bases, J lost 8 bases, and 8 bases stayed unmatched. The CDR3 here is CASHSGSTHEQFF. In DNA, the CDR3 is TGTGCCAGTCATAGCGGGAGTACGCATGAGCAGTTCTTC. The whole variable domain, filled in from reference TRBV7-9 and TRBJ2-1, reads DTGVSQNPRHKITKRGQNVTFRCDPISEHNRLYWYRQTLGQGPEFLTYFQNEAQLEKSRLLSDRFSAERPKGSFSTLEIQRTEQGDSAMYLCASHSGSTHEQFFGPGTRLTVL.

The CDR3: CASSLTGSGNQPQHF. The CDR3 DNA reads TGTGCCAGCAGCCTAACAGGGTCCGGCAATCAGCCCCAGCATTTT. The J gene is TRBJ1-5, the V gene TRBV14; the D gene is possibly TRBD1 (6 bases). Germline loops: CDR1 SGHDN, CDR2 FVKESK. The V end was cut by 4 bases, the J end by 2 bases, with 12 bases between. This CDR3 region has 15 residues.

A few counts support this clone. The J gene is TRBJ1-1, the V gene TRBV7-9; D is unclear. The CDR3 consists of 13 residues. Germline CDR1 is SEHNR and CDR2 is FQNEAQ (reference sequence). The V end lost 1 base, the J end lost 4 bases, and 7 bases lay between the germline ends. The CDR3 is CASSLGQITEAFF. The CDR3 bases are TGTGCCAGCAGCTTAGGCCAGATCACTGAAGCTTTCTTT.

The chain combines TRBV2 with TRBJ1-2; D is perhaps TRBD1 (5 bases). The germline V gene encodes CDR1 SNHLY and CDR2 FYNNEI. V lost 8 bases and J lost 4, with 17 bases in between. The CDR3 runs 14 residues. The CDR3 protein is CASPTPGLRYGYTF. DNA for the CDR3: TGTGCCAGCCCGACCCCAGGGTTGCGCTATGGCTACACCTTC.

This chain connects TRBV5-6 to TRBJ1-1; the D gene is possibly TRBD1 (6 bases). V was clipped by 7 bases and J by 3 bases, with 16 bases between them. CDR1 SGHDT and CDR2 YYEEEE come from the germline V gene. The CDR3 totals 14 residues. In DNA form, the CDR3 reads TGTGCCAGCTCTATGAAAAGGGGGTACACTGAAGCTTTCTTT. Its protein is CASSMKRGYTEAFF.

V usage is TRBV19 and J usage is TRBJ1-1; no clear D gene. In germline, CDR1 is LNHDA, CDR2 SQIVND (reference sequence). Trimming took off 1 base at V and 1 base at J, with 7 bases between the two ends. This CDR3 is built from 14 residues. CDR3 sequence: CASSIGGRNTEAFF. DNA of the CDR3: TGTGCCAGTAGTATAGGAGGAAGGAACACTGAAGCTTTCTTT.

This clone was found once. Since no conserved phenylalanine or tryptophan closes the CDR3, a read error is the likely cause. Additional DNA sequences in this sample encode the identical CDR3. Written as DNA, the CDR3 is TGTGCCAGCAGCTTACGGCAGGGAAATTCACCCCTCCACCTT. This encodes CASSLRQGNSPLHL. The chain has TRBV11-2 and TRBJ1-6; maybe TRBD1 (5 bases). V was trimmed by 2 bases and J by 7 bases, leaving 9 bases between them. There are 14 residues in the CDR3. Germline V gene lookup returns CDR1 SGHAT and CDR2 FQNNGV.

V and J are TRBV28 and TRBJ2-5; D perhaps matches TRBD1 (7 bases). This CDR3 has 14 amino acids. V lost 6 bases and J 5 bases, leaving 16 bases between the germline ends. The germline CDR1 and CDR2 sequences are MDHEN and SYDVKM. CDR3 nucleotide sequence: TGTGCCAGCAGGCAGGGGGGTCGGAGGGAGACCCAGTACTTC. Amino acids: CASRQGGRRETQYF.

This clone was observed a handful of times. The chain carries TRBV6-6 and TRBJ1-3; the match to TRBD1 covers 8 bases. V lost 4 bases and J lost 4; bases outside the gene matches: 3. Germline values: CDR1 MNHNY, CDR2 SVGAGI (reference sequence). CDR3 length: 14 residues. DNA for the CDR3: TGTGCCAGCAGTTCTGGACAGGGCGGAAACACCATATATTTT. Protein: CASSSGQGGNTIYF.

As concerns this clone: The CDR3 carries no conserved terminal phenylalanine or tryptophan, so it likely arises from a read error. The rearrangement links TRBV2 to TRBJ1-6; D not certain. CDR3 size: 15 residues. CDR1 is SNHLY and CDR2 is FYNNEI in the germline V gene. V was cut by 4 bases and J by 7 bases, with 14 bases left in between. Here the CDR3 reads CASSAHGLSNSPLHL. CDR3 DNA sequence: TGTGCCAGCAGTGCCCACGGTCTTTCAAATTCACCCCTCCACCTT.

V gene TRBV5-1 combines with J gene TRBJ1-1; D unresolved. The CDR3 is 12 amino acids. Germline V gene sequence: CDR1 SGHRS, CDR2 YFSETQ. V was shortened by 0 bases and J by 7 bases, with 7 bases between the two germline ends. The CDR3 sequence is CASSLGVSEAFF. DNA for the CDR3: TGCGCCAGCAGCTTGGGTGTCAGTGAAGCTTTCTTT.

The genes are TRBV7-9 and TRBJ2-7; D might be TRBD1 (5 bases). The CDR3 runs 16 residues. Per the germline V gene, CDR1 is SEHNR and CDR2 is FQNEAQ (reference sequence). V was shortened by 9 bases and J by 4 bases, with 25 bases between the two germline ends. The CDR3 nucleotides are TGTGCCAGTTCGAATCAGGGCCCGCTGGGGTTATACGAGCAGTACTTC. The encoded protein is CASSNQGPLGLYEQYF.

The gene calls are TRBV27 and TRBJ2-7, with D possibly TRBD2 on 5 matching bases. The ends were cut back, 4 bases at V and 6 bases at J, with 22 bases in the middle. Germline CDR1 is MNHEY and CDR2 is SMNVEV (reference sequence). The CDR3 runs 16 residues. The CDR3 protein is CASSSVRVMATGEQYF. In DNA, the CDR3 is TGTGCCAGCAGTTCGGTGAGGGTAATGGCTACCGGCGAGCAGTACTTC.

This clone was counted a single time. The V and J genes are TRBV6-5 and TRBJ2-1; 12 bases are shared with TRBD2. CDR3 length: 16 residues. In germline, CDR1 is MNHEY, CDR2 SVGAGI. V shed 4 bases and J 10 bases; nucleotides not matched to a gene: 11. The CDR3 protein is CASSSLLAGGKGEQFF. For the CDR3, the DNA is TGTGCCAGCAGTTCCCTACTAGCGGGAGGCAAAGGGGAGCAGTTCTTC.

V is TRBV30 and J is TRBJ1-4; 9 nucleotides match TRBD1. CDR1 is GTSNPN and CDR2 is SVGIG in the germline V gene (reference sequence). The CDR3 runs 14 residues. The ends lost 5 bases at V and 6 bases at J; junction bases unmatched: 7. The CDR3: CAWGAGTGYEKLFF. The CDR3 bases are TGTGCCTGGGGAGCCGGGACAGGGTATGAAAAACTGTTTTTT.

This clone was found once. The chain combines TRBV5-1 with TRBJ1-2, with D uncertain. The CDR3 totals 14 residues. The V end was cut by 0 bases, the J end by 4 bases, with 10 bases between. Germline V gene data show CDR1 as SGHRS and CDR2 as YFSETQ. The CDR3 is CASSLVGESYGYTF. The CDR3, as DNA: TGCGCCAGCAGCTTGGTAGGAGAGTCCTATGGCTACACCTTC.

V usage is TRBV7-9 and J usage is TRBJ1-1; the match to TRBD1 covers 8 bases. This CDR3 is 16 amino acids long. Trimming cost V 4 bases and J 1 base; bases outside gene matches: 8. Germline V CDR1 and CDR2: SEHNR, FQNEAQ (reference sequence). CDR3 sequence reads: CASSSSGTGRNTEAFF. DNA of the CDR3: TGTGCCAGCAGCTCTTCAGGGACAGGCCGGAACACTGAAGCTTTCTTT.